Listed here are 2 T cell receptor beta chains from one sample, sequenced in a study of blood T cell repertoires in COVID-19. Sequenced by immunoSEQ multiplex PCR; TCRdb stores in-frame clones only, minus some. Among 200,000 to 250,000 clones listed, 88% were seen once. The material sequenced was peripheral blood. The receptors come from an older woman with acute or convalescent COVID-19.

The CDR3 bases are TGTGCCAGCAGCCCCCGGGAAAGCAATCAGCCCCAGCATTTT. Amino acids: CASSPRESNQPQHF. This sequence joins TRBV5-5 and TRBJ1-5; D gene ambiguous. Germline V CDR1 and CDR2: SGHKS, YYEKEE (reference sequence). Trimming took off 4 bases at V and 1 base at J, with 9 bases between the two ends. This CDR3 is 14 amino acids long.

V and J are TRBV5-1 and TRBJ1-1; maybe TRBD1 (5 bases). Germline V gene lookup returns CDR1 SGHRS and CDR2 YFSETQ. The CDR3 extends over 16 amino acids. V lost 4 bases, J lost 2 bases, and 18 bases lay in between. CDR3 residues: CASSAAPGLGNTEAFF. The CDR3 DNA follows: TGCGCCAGCAGCGCTGCCCCAGGGTTAGGAAACACTGAAGCTTTCTTT.